The 2 T cell receptor beta chains below were found in one sample sequenced in a study of Graves' ophthalmopathy and Graves' hyperthyroidism. CDR3 regions of TCR beta were amplified from RNA transcripts. Following a first-round RT-PCR that used HTBI primers, a second-round multiplex PCR was carried out. Using its own MiXCR run on the multiplex PCR reads, TCRdb lists one record per CDR3 protein. The repertoire has 450,000 to 600,000 distinct CDR3 sequences, 35% to 45% of them found once; the top ten carry about 4.2%. The sequenced sample consisted of peripheral blood or thyroid tissue (not recorded which). The receptor source for this set is an adult man with Graves' hyperthyroidism.

The chain couples TRBV7-9 to TRBJ1-1; D is unresolved. Germline loops: CDR1 SEHNR, CDR2 FQNEAQ (reference sequence). Trimming shortened V by 0 bases and J by 8 bases, and 4 bases separated the two germline ends. The CDR3 contains 11 residues. The chain's CDR3 is CASSLAQEAFF. The CDR3 bases are TGTGCCAGCAGCTTAGCGCAGGAAGCTTTCTTT.

Only a few counts were recorded for this clonotype. The chain couples TRBV29-1 to TRBJ2-3, with 7 positions matching TRBD2. The CDR3 runs 12 residues. Germline loops: CDR1 SQVTM, CDR2 ANQGSEA. The CDR3 reads CGGREDTDTQYF. The CDR3 DNA sequence: TGCGGTGGTCGGGAGGACACAGATACGCAGTATTTT.